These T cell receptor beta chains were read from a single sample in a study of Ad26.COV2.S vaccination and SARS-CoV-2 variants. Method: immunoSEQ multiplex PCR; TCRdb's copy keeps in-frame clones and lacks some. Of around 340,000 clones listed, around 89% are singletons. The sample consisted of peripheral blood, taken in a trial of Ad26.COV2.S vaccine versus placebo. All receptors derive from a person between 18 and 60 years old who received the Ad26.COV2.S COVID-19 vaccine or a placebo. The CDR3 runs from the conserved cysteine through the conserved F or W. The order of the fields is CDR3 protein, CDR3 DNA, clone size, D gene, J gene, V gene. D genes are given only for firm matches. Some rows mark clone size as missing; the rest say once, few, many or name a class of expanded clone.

CDR3 protein: CASSLNQGGSEPQHF
CDR3 DNA: TGCGCCAGCAGCTTGAATCAGGGAGGGAGCGAACCCCAGCATTTT
clone size: .
D gene: .
J gene: TRBJ1-5
V gene: TRBV5-1

CDR3 protein: CASSLATDRVDEQYF
CDR3 DNA: TGTGCCAGCAGCTTGGCGACGGACAGGGTCGACGAGCAGTACTTC
clone size: .
D gene: TRBD1
J gene: TRBJ2-7
V gene: TRBV5-8

CDR3 protein: CASKTAGAEAFF
CDR3 DNA: TGTGCCAGCAAAACGGCGGGGGCTGAAGCTTTCTTT
clone size: .
D gene: .
J gene: TRBJ1-1
V gene: TRBV12-3/TRBV12-4

CDR3 protein: CASSPGQGGLYTEAFF
CDR3 DNA: TGCGCCAGCAGCCCCGGACAGGGTGGGCTATACACTGAAGCTTTCTTT
clone size: .
D gene: TRBD1
J gene: TRBJ1-1
V gene: TRBV5-1

CDR3 protein: CASRGGRDDYNHEQYF
CDR3 DNA: TGTGCCAGCAGGGGGGGCCGGGACGACTATAACCACGAGCAGTACTTC
clone size: .
D gene: .
J gene: TRBJ2-7
V gene: TRBV6-4

CDR3 protein: CASSSNGETQYF
CDR3 DNA: TGTGCCAGCAGCTCTAACGGCGAGACCCAGTACTTC
clone size: .
D gene: .
J gene: TRBJ2-5
V gene: TRBV7-3

CDR3 protein: CASSMRNTIYF
CDR3 DNA: TGTGCCAGTAGTATGCGAAACACCATATATTTT
clone size: .
D gene: .
J gene: TRBJ1-3
V gene: TRBV19

CDR3 protein: CASSLESQWNTEAFF
CDR3 DNA: TGCGCCAGCAGCTTGGAGTCTCAGTGGAACACTGAAGCTTTCTTT
clone size: .
D gene: .
J gene: TRBJ1-1
V gene: TRBV5-1

CDR3 protein: CAWSGQGAYGTNQPQHF
CDR3 DNA: TGTGCCTGGAGCGGACAGGGGGCATACGGGACCAATCAGCCCCAGCATTTT
clone size: .
D gene: TRBD1
J gene: TRBJ1-5
V gene: TRBV30

CDR3 protein: CASSVTRGGATQYF
CDR3 DNA: TGTGCCAGCAGTGTCACGCGGGGGGGCGCGACCCAGTACTTC
clone size: .
D gene: TRBD2
J gene: TRBJ2-5
V gene: TRBV2

CDR3 protein: CASSLAPDRVYEQYF
CDR3 DNA: TGTGCCAGCAGCTTAGCGCCGGACAGGGTCTACGAGCAGTACTTC
clone size: .
D gene: TRBD1
J gene: TRBJ2-7
V gene: TRBV11-2

CDR3 protein: CASSLASRDRGEKLFF
CDR3 DNA: TGTGCCAGCAGCTTGGCGAGCCGGGACAGGGGTGAAAAACTGTTTTTT
clone size: .
D gene: TRBD1
J gene: TRBJ1-4
V gene: TRBV5-4

CDR3 protein: CASSYSMPKANVLTF
CDR3 DNA: TGTGCCAGCAGTTACTCGATGCCTAAGGCCAACGTCCTGACTTTC
clone size: once
D gene: .
J gene: TRBJ2-6
V gene: TRBV6-6

CDR3 protein: CASRRRLSNQPQHF
CDR3 DNA: TGTGCCAGTAGACGACGGCTGAGCAATCAGCCCCAGCATTTT
clone size: .
D gene: .
J gene: TRBJ1-5
V gene: TRBV19

CDR3 protein: CASSIDGVSSGTGDPRQPQHF
CDR3 DNA: TGTGCCAGTAGTATAGATGGTGTGAGTTCCGGGACAGGGGATCCTCGTCAGCCCCAGCATTTT
clone size: .
D gene: TRBD1
J gene: TRBJ1-5
V gene: TRBV19

CDR3 protein: CACIPGTGINEQYF
CDR3 DNA: TGTGCCTGTATTCCCGGGACAGGGATCAACGAGCAGTACTTC
clone size: .
D gene: TRBD1
J gene: TRBJ2-7
V gene: TRBV30

CDR3 protein: CAWRLRGGVGEQYF
CDR3 DNA: TGTGCCTGGAGACTGCGGGGCGGGGTGGGCGAGCAGTACTTC
clone size: .
D gene: .
J gene: TRBJ2-7
V gene: TRBV30

CDR3 protein: CASSYGGYGYTF
CDR3 DNA: TGTGCCAGCAGTTACGGAGGTTATGGCTACACCTTC
clone size: .
D gene: .
J gene: TRBJ1-2
V gene: TRBV6-5

CDR3 protein: CASSFDSNYGYTF
CDR3 DNA: TGTGCCAGCAGTTTTGACAGTAACTATGGCTACACCTTC
clone size: .
D gene: .
J gene: TRBJ1-2
V gene: TRBV5-4

CDR3 protein: CASRGQYSTDTQYF
CDR3 DNA: TGTGCCAGCAGGGGACAGTATAGCACAGATACGCAGTATTTT
clone size: .
D gene: TRBD1
J gene: TRBJ2-3
V gene: TRBV2

CDR3 protein: CASRQVLKGPTNEQFF
CDR3 DNA: TGTGCCAGCAGGCAAGTTCTGAAGGGACCCACCAATGAGCAGTTCTTC
clone size: .
D gene: .
J gene: TRBJ2-1
V gene: TRBV7-9

CDR3 protein: CASSRGQDQPQHF
CDR3 DNA: TGTGCCAGCAGCCGTGGACAGGATCAGCCCCAGCATTTT
clone size: few
D gene: TRBD1
J gene: TRBJ1-5
V gene: TRBV5-6

CDR3 protein: CAWLTGDRGFRNTIYF
CDR3 DNA: TGTGCCTGGCTTACCGGGGACAGGGGATTCCGAAACACCATATATTTT
clone size: .
D gene: TRBD1
J gene: TRBJ1-3
V gene: TRBV30

CDR3 protein: CAWSVISSGGLAVKSSYEQYF
CDR3 DNA: TGTGCCTGGAGTGTAATCTCTTCGGGAGGACTAGCGGTTAAAAGCTCCTACGAGCAGTACTTC
clone size: .
D gene: TRBD2
J gene: TRBJ2-7
V gene: TRBV30

CDR3 protein: CAIRSTLGQGAGNSPLHF
CDR3 DNA: TGTGCCATCAGGTCTACCTTGGGACAGGGGGCTGGAAATTCACCCCTCCACTTT
clone size: .
D gene: TRBD1
J gene: TRBJ1-6
V gene: TRBV10-3